This T cell receptor (beta chain) originates from a study of T cell repertoires in ileal Crohn's disease. Sequenced by immunoSEQ multiplex PCR; TCRdb stores in-frame clones only, minus some. The sample holds approximately 30,000 clones; roughly 77% are singletons and the top ten take 15% to 20%. This clone was observed once. Germline V gene lookup returns CDR1 MGHDK and CDR2 SYGVNS. The CDR3 runs to 14 residues. V shed 6 bases, J shed 6 bases, and the junction held 3 bases outside the gene matches. The material sequenced was ileal tissue. The chain has TRBV25-1 and TRBJ1-6, with 9 bases that match TRBD1. This TCR was recovered from an adult with Crohn's disease. The CDR3 nucleotides are TGTGCCAGCAGGCGGGGACAGGGTAATTCACCCCTCCACTTT. Translating gives CASRRGQGNSPLHF.